This TCR beta chain came from a study of cytomegalovirus exposure and HLA in healthy donors. At the time of sampling, donors were nominally healthy, though unrecorded immune exposures were likely. With 60 Vbeta and 13 Jbeta primers, the PCR was carried out. Measured with immunoSEQ multiplex PCR; TCRdb has only the in-frame clones, and not every one. The sample includes roughly 160,000 clones, around 77% seen only once; the top ten take approximately 1.8%. Study-level findings and limits: There were reportedly fewer N-insertions in an Asian-associated ancestry cluster than the roughly 700-donor mean, in a later analysis. Most TCR beta V segments were productive about 90% or about 30% of the time in an earlier analysis.

In the case of this clone: No antigen is known for it.

CDR3 length: 11 residues. Trimming pared 4 bases from V and 7 bases from J, leaving 7 bases between. Per germline, CDR1 MNHEY and CDR2 SVGAGI. Sample: PBMCs. V and J are TRBV6-5 and TRBJ1-2; no definite D call. The sequence came from a woman aged 25 to 39 in good health and CMV-seronegative. CDR3 in DNA: TGTGCCAGCAGTTGGCGGGGTGGCTACACCTTC. Amino acid sequence: CASSWRGGYTF.